This entry lists 15 T cell receptor beta chains sequenced from one sample in a study of T cell responses to AZD1222 COVID-19 vaccine. Repertoires were generated with immunoSEQ multiplex PCR, while TCRdb's copy carries only in-frame clones and drops some. The data show 100,000 or so clones, over 75% seen once. The specimen was peripheral blood, collected on day 0 of AZD1222 vaccination. These receptor sequences come from an adult in good health.

This clone was seen only once. This chain connects TRBV2 to TRBJ2-2; TRBD1 matches 9 bases. The CDR3 contains 15 residues. Germline V gene data show CDR1 as SNHLY and CDR2 as FYNNEI. V gave up 7 bases and J gave up 6 bases; unmatched junction bases: 9. The CDR3 DNA reads as TGTGCCAGCACCTACAGGGGGCTCAGATCCGGGGAGCTGTTTTTT. It codes for CASTYRGLRSGELFF.

V gene TRBV27 combines with J gene TRBJ2-4, with 11 bases lining up with TRBD2. Trimming took 5 bases from V and 0 from J; bases not matched to a gene: 12. The germline CDR1 and CDR2 sequences are MNHEY and SMNVEV (reference sequence). This CDR3 contains 19 residues. The CDR3 DNA follows: TGTGCCAGCAGTGCCGGACTAGCGGGTTTACGACTAGCCAAAAACATTCAGTACTTC. It encodes CASSAGLAGLRLAKNIQYF.

The chain combines TRBV2 with TRBJ2-2; D call uncertain. This CDR3 region has 12 residues. Per germline, CDR1 SNHLY and CDR2 FYNNEI. The V end was cut by 6 bases, the J end by 4 bases, with 6 bases between. CDR3 loop: CASSMSTGELFF. Written as DNA, the CDR3 is TGTGCCAGCAGCATGAGCACCGGGGAGCTGTTTTTT.

The chain has TRBV7-3 and TRBJ2-7; the D gene is possibly TRBD1 (5 bases). V dropped 5 bases and J dropped 7 bases, with 15 bases sitting between them. CDR1 and CDR2 from the germline V gene are SGHTA and FQGTGA. CDR3 size: 13 residues. CDR3 nucleotide sequence: TGTGCCAGCAGCCCTAATGGACCAGGGGAGCAGTACTTC. This gives the protein CASSPNGPGEQYF.

This clone was found once. The gene calls are TRBV2 and TRBJ1-5; D not certain. Trimming took off 4 bases at V and 5 bases at J, with 12 bases between the two ends. The CDR3 sequence is 14 residues long. The germline V gene encodes CDR1 SNHLY and CDR2 FYNNEI. CDR3 DNA: TGTGCCAGCAGTGGAGGTTTTAGAGATCAGCCCCAGCATTTT. This codes for CASSGGFRDQPQHF.

This clone came up once. The rearrangement uses TRBV6-5 and TRBJ1-1; 10 bases fit TRBD1. J gave up 8 bases and V 5 bases, and 8 bases lay outside the gene matches. Germline V lookup: CDR1 MNHEY, CDR2 SVGAGI. The CDR3 runs 14 residues. The CDR3 here is CASSRDRGIAEAFF. DNA for the CDR3: TGTGCCAGCAGTCGGGACAGGGGAATCGCAGAAGCTTTCTTT.

The genes are TRBV5-1 and TRBJ2-3, with D hard to call. There are 14 residues in the CDR3. Germline V gene data show CDR1 as SGHRS and CDR2 as YFSETQ. Trimming left V 1 base short and J 5 bases short, with 11 bases between. For the CDR3, the DNA is TGCGCCAGCAGCTTGATCCCCACTCAAGATACGCAGTATTTT. Translated, it gives CASSLIPTQDTQYF.

This chain links TRBV12-3 or TRBV12-4 with TRBJ2-2; possible D gene TRBD1, 5 bases. CDR3 length: 11 residues. V shed 8 bases and J shed 6 bases, with 7 bases lying between them. CDR3: CASQGAGELFF. The CDR3 coding sequence is TGTGCCAGCCAAGGGGCCGGGGAGCTGTTTTTT.

This clone was recorded a few times. The chain has TRBV12-3 or TRBV12-4 and TRBJ1-4; the D is unclear. This CDR3 is built from 12 residues. The ends were cut back, 6 bases at V and 8 bases at J, with 10 bases in the middle. The CDR3 DNA follows: TGTGCCAGCAGACCAATGGGAGAAAAACTGTTTTTT. Protein sequence: CASRPMGEKLFF.

This chain joins TRBV7-9 and TRBJ2-5; perhaps D is TRBD1 or TRBD2 (6 bases each). V was pared by 0 bases and J by 5 bases, with 13 bases between. Germline V gene data show CDR1 as SEHNR and CDR2 as FQNEAQ (reference sequence). There are 15 residues in the CDR3. Written as DNA, the CDR3 is TGTGCCAGCAGCTTAGCTGGGGGGCTGGTTGAGACCCAGTACTTC. Its translation: CASSLAGGLVETQYF.

V usage is TRBV4-2 and J usage is TRBJ1-1, with 7 nucleotides matching TRBD1. CDR1 and CDR2 from the germline V gene are LGHNA and YNFKEQ. J gave up 6 bases and V 5 bases, and 9 bases lay outside the gene matches. The CDR3 is 14 residues long. The CDR3 spells CASSTRQGLAEAFF. Here the CDR3 DNA reads TGTGCCAGCAGCACTCGACAGGGACTGGCTGAAGCTTTCTTT.

J is TRBJ1-2 and V is TRBV4-1; tentatively, D is TRBD1 (5 bases). V was cut by 4 bases and J by 6 bases, with 15 bases left in between. Germline values: CDR1 MGHRA, CDR2 YSYEKL. The length of the CDR3 is 14 residues. This chain's CDR3 is CASSLLGGIDGYTF. CDR3 nucleotides: TGCGCCAGCAGCCTCCTGGGGGGGATTGATGGCTACACCTTC.

The chain recombines TRBV9 with TRBJ2-5; 12 bases match TRBD2. The V gene's germline CDR1 is SGDLS and CDR2 YYNGEE. The trim removed 0 bases at V and 9 bases at J, leaving 3 bases unmatched. This CDR3 spans 14 amino acids. For the CDR3, the DNA is TGTGCCAGCAGCGTAGGACTAGCGGGGGTGGCCCAGTACTTC. Translated: CASSVGLAGVAQYF.

This clone was seen once. The gene calls are TRBV4-1 and TRBJ1-5, with a tentative D call TRBD1 (5 bases). Germline CDR1 and CDR2: MGHRA and YSYEKL. The CDR3 is made up of 15 amino acids. Trimming cost V 3 bases and J 5 bases, with 14 bases left between them. The CDR3 here is CASSQTVGFDQPQHF. The CDR3 DNA follows: TGCGCCAGCAGCCAGACAGTGGGATTTGATCAGCCCCAGCATTTT.

In DNA, the CDR3 is TGTGCCAGCAGTTTAGGGCAGTCCTATGGCTACACCTTC. Residues: CASSLGQSYGYTF. This chain links TRBV12-3 or TRBV12-4 with TRBJ1-2; no firm D call. V lost 1 base, J lost 4 bases, and 7 bases lay in between. The CDR3 has 13 amino acids.